This T cell receptor beta chain was observed in a study of CD8+ T cells in alopecia areata. The overall study: Approximately 6-11-week-old female C3H/HeJ mice were grafted with skin from spontaneously alopecic approximately 6-12-month-old C3H/HeJ graft donors.

This clone was seen a handful of times. Its target is not known. The genes and germline here are from mouse. The CDR3 end falls 4 residues outside the read, so it is completed with the germline J gene. Whole-study findings and limits: TCRs were shared less clearly across patients than in mice, possibly for HLA-related reasons. An increase in clonality over normal scalp was evident in lesional scalp, especially alopecia totalis/universalis. The study also sequences resident alphabeta T cells of normal skin in scalp samples.

Sequencing templates came from extracted RNA that was reverse transcribed into cDNA. Libraries were prepared by immunoSEQ multiplex PCR; TCRdb keeps only in-frame clonotypes and omits some of them. The sample holds around 1,500 clones, and no clone turns up only once. From germline, CDR1 is MNHDT and CDR2 YYDKIL. This CDR3 spans 15 amino acids. This chain uses TRBV17 with TRBJ2-5; 11 nucleotides line up with TRBD1. Sequenced sample: skin. This sequence originates from a C3H/HeJ mouse with alopecia areata. This line is of MHC haplotype H2-k. CDR3 residues: CASSRDRGAGDTQYF. The DNA read from the CDR3 is TGTGCTAGCAGTCGGGACAGGGGGGCGGGGGAC.